The following is a TCR beta chain sequence with its context. Antigen specificity is unknown. Trimming at V came to 3 bases and at J to 2 bases, leaving 13 bases not matched to a gene. The germline V gene has CDR1 LGHDT and CDR2 YNNKEL (reference sequence). The CDR3 extends over 19 amino acids. The data were produced by immunoSEQ multiplex PCR, yet TCRdb's version contains in-frame clones alone and is incomplete. This sample has about 43,000 clones, with around 80% found just once. The data originate from a study of CD4 T cells in relation to SARS-CoV-2 and coronaviruses. Study summary: Convalescent patients had median age about 40 years, range roughly 21 to 75. Shared crossreactive spike epitopes were mapped to their HLA restriction.

The chain joins TRBV3-1 (or the pseudogene TRBV3-2) to TRBJ2-1; 10 bases agree with TRBD2. The receptor comes from an adult with COVID-19. Source material: naive CD4+ T cells from PBMCs, cultured in vitro. Subset: naive CD4+ T cells isolated by negative enrichment. The CDR3 DNA reads TGTGCCAGCAGCCAGGGAGGGGTGCTAGCGGGGGCTCCCTACAATGAGCAGTTCTTC. Its protein is CASSQGGVLAGAPYNEQFF.